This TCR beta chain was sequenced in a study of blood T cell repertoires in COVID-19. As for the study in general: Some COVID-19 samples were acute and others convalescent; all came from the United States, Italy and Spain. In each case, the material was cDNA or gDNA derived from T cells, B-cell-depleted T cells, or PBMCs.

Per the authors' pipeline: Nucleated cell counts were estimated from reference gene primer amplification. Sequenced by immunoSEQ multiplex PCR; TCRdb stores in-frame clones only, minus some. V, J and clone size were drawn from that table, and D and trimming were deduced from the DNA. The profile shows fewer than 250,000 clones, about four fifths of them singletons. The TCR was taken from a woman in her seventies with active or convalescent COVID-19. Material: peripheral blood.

The CDR3 region is CASSHNRGRSYEQYF. The CDR3 DNA reads as TGTGCCAGCAGCCATAACAGGGGCCGATCCTACGAGCAGTACTTC. The J gene is TRBJ2-7, the V gene TRBV3-1 (or the pseudogene TRBV3-2), with 7 bases aligning to TRBD1. CDR3 length equals 15 residues. J gave up 1 base and V 3 bases, and 6 bases lay outside the gene matches. Germline CDR1 is LGHDT and CDR2 is YNNKEL (reference sequence).